One and the same sample provided the 31 T cell receptor beta chains below, sequenced in a study of blood T cell repertoires in COVID-19 (dated by TCRdb to the early 2020s). Library preparation employed the immunoSEQ multiplex PCR assay. TCRdb obtained this table from immuneACCESS and retained in-frame rearrangements with V and J assigned. These tables miss some clones; where compared with another copy, unresolved V genes account for less than half of the shortfall, and the remainder is unexplained. The sample records over 200,000 clones, roughly nine tenths of which are singletons. The ten biggest clones cover 3% to 3.5% of the sample. Sequenced: PBMCs or T cells enriched from blood (not recorded which). Receptors were obtained from a woman aged 45 to 65 in a cohort exposed to, infected with or recovered from COVID-19 (not recorded which).

This sequence joins TRBV3-1 (or the pseudogene TRBV3-2) and TRBJ2-4; 10 bases are a match to TRBD2. This CDR3 comprises 17 residues. Trimming removed 3 bases from V and 2 bases from J; junction bases left unmatched: 7. The V gene's germline CDR1 is LGHDT and CDR2 YNNKEL (reference sequence). The CDR3 DNA sequence: TGTGCCAGCAGCCAGGGAGAAACTAGCGGGACCAAAAACATTCAGTACTTC. Its protein is CASSQGETSGTKNIQYF.

V is TRBV3-1 (or the pseudogene TRBV3-2) and J is TRBJ2-7, with 8 bases identical to TRBD1. The CDR3 loop spans 14 amino acids. Germline values: CDR1 LGHDT, CDR2 YNNKEL (reference sequence). V shed 3 bases and J 2 bases; nucleotides not matched to a gene: 3. CDR3: CASSQGQAPYEQYF. The DNA for the CDR3 is TGTGCCAGCAGCCAGGGACAGGCGCCCTACGAGCAGTACTTC.

The chain has TRBV15 and TRBJ1-5; 7 bases agree with TRBD1. In germline, CDR1 is LNHNV, CDR2 YYDKDF (reference sequence). This CDR3 has 15 amino acids. The ends lost 5 bases at V and 6 bases at J; junction bases unmatched: 10. This CDR3 reads CATSERQGFRQPQHF. The CDR3 region has the DNA TGTGCCACCAGCGAAAGACAGGGTTTTCGTCAGCCCCAGCATTTT.

A note on this clone: The identical CDR3 is also encoded by other nucleotide sequences in the sample. The rearrangement links TRBV5-1 to TRBJ2-7, with 10 positions matching TRBD1. Germline V lookup: CDR1 SGHRS, CDR2 YFSETQ. The CDR3 spans 14 residues. V shed 0 bases and J 4 bases; nucleotides not matched to a gene: 1. CDR3 nucleotides: TGCGCCAGCAGCTTGGGGACAGGGGGGTACGAGCAGTACTTC. Encoded protein: CASSLGTGGYEQYF.

This clone was seen more than once but under ten times. This sample also contains other DNA sequences that code for the same CDR3. The chain joins TRBV7-6 to TRBJ1-1; no clear D. Germline loops: CDR1 SGHVS, CDR2 FNYEAQ. The CDR3 covers 14 residues. V was cut by 1 base and J by 1 base, with 7 bases left in between. DNA for the CDR3: TGTGCCAGCAGCTTAGACGCAGGGAACACTGAAGCTTTCTTT. This gives the protein CASSLDAGNTEAFF.

The sample holds one count of this clone. The genes are TRBV3-1 (or the pseudogene TRBV3-2) and TRBJ1-6, with TRBD1 matching over 7 bases. Germline V gene data show CDR1 as LGHDT and CDR2 as YNNKEL (reference sequence). V was clipped by 8 bases and J by 8 bases; unmatched bases: 6. The CDR3 is 13 residues long. The CDR3 DNA follows: TGTGCCAGCCAGGGGGTCATGGATTCACCCCTCCACTTT. Translation: CASQGVMDSPLHF.

This rearrangement joins TRBV5-1 to TRBJ1-1; D may be TRBD1 (5 bases). The CDR3 runs to 11 residues. V was shortened by 6 bases and J by 10 bases, with 13 bases between the two germline ends. Germline V lookup: CDR1 SGHRS, CDR2 YFSETQ. The CDR3 protein is CASIGQGSAFF. The CDR3 nucleotides are TGCGCCAGCATCGGTCAGGGATCAGCTTTCTTT.

This chain links TRBV29-1 with TRBJ2-7; D is undetermined. CDR3 size: 11 residues. Germline V gene sequence: CDR1 SQVTM, CDR2 ANQGSEA. Between the trimmed V and J ends, which lost 4 bases and 2 bases, there was a span of 6 bases. CDR3 sequence (DNA): TGCAGCGTTGCAGCGCCCTACGAGCAGTACTTC. Its protein is CSVAAPYEQYF.

The V and J genes are TRBV15 and TRBJ2-7, with 8 bases lining up with TRBD2. In germline, CDR1 is LNHNV, CDR2 YYDKDF (reference sequence). This CDR3 contains 14 residues. The V gene end was trimmed by 3 bases and the J gene end by 3 bases; junction bases not matched to a gene: 4. CDR3 region: CATSRELAVYEQYF. CDR3 DNA: TGTGCCACCAGCAGGGAACTAGCGGTCTACGAGCAGTACTTC.

The genes are TRBV6-6 and TRBJ2-5; 8 bases are a match to TRBD1. This CDR3 spans 13 amino acids. J gave up 5 bases and V 5 bases, and 4 bases lay outside the gene matches. Per the germline V gene, CDR1 is MNHNY and CDR2 is SVGAGI (reference sequence). The CDR3 DNA reads TGTGCCAGCAGTACCTGGACAGGGGAGACCCAGTACTTC. Translation gives CASSTWTGETQYF.

This clone was detected only once. The J gene is TRBJ1-6, the V gene TRBV2; 8 nucleotides align to TRBD1. The trim removed 2 bases at V and 7 bases at J, leaving 7 bases unmatched. Germline-derived CDR1 and CDR2 are SNHLY and FYNNEI. CDR3 size: 16 residues. In DNA, the CDR3 is TGTGCCAGCAGTGAACTTGGGCGACAGGGGAATTCACCCCTCCACTTT. This encodes CASSELGRQGNSPLHF.

The CDR3 nucleotides are TGTGCCAGCAGGACACTAGCCAGTACCGGGGAGCTGTTTTTT. Protein product: CASRTLASTGELFF. The chain has TRBV6-5 and TRBJ2-2; a weak D match, TRBD2 (6 bases). Trimming took 6 bases from V and 5 from J, leaving 13 bases between them. Germline assignment: CDR1 MNHEY and CDR2 SVGAGI. This CDR3 comprises 14 residues.

The J gene is TRBJ1-1, the V gene TRBV5-1; the match to TRBD1 covers 7 bases. J was trimmed by 4 bases and V by 3 bases; bases with no gene match: 3. Per germline, CDR1 SGHRS and CDR2 YFSETQ. CDR3 size: 13 residues. The CDR3 DNA reads as TGCGCCAGCAGCTCACAGGGGTCCACTGAAGCTTTCTTT. Translated: CASSSQGSTEAFF.

The CDR3 region has the DNA TGTGCCAGCAGCGAGACAGGGGGATCATCAAACACCATATATTTT. This translates into CASSETGGSSNTIYF. The chain carries TRBV3-1 (or the pseudogene TRBV3-2) and TRBJ1-3; 9 bases are shared with TRBD1. V lost 5 bases and J lost 6; bases outside the gene matches: 8. CDR1 and CDR2 (germline): LGHDT, YNNKEL (reference sequence). The CDR3 totals 15 residues.

The chain combines TRBV5-8 with TRBJ2-2, with a possible D match to TRBD2 (7 bases). Trimming stripped 7 bases from V and 5 bases from J, with 18 bases between. This CDR3 is 15 amino acids long. Germline values: CDR1 SGHTS, CDR2 YDEGEE. DNA of the CDR3: TGTGCCAGCGAGCTCACGGGGGGCCGAACCGGGGAGCTGTTTTTT. Encoded protein: CASELTGGRTGELFF.

V and J are TRBV5-5 and TRBJ2-2; D gene uncertain. Germline lookup yields CDR1 SGHKS and CDR2 YYEKEE (reference sequence). The CDR3 consists of 15 residues. Trimming pared 1 base from V and 7 bases from J, leaving 14 bases between. The CDR3 sequence is CASSLWITTVGELFF. CDR3 nucleotides: TGTGCCAGCAGCTTGTGGATTACTACGGTCGGGGAGCTGTTTTTT.

This rearrangement joins TRBV28 to TRBJ2-3; TRBD2 matches at 7 bases. The germline CDR1 and CDR2 sequences are MDHEN and SYDVKM. V dropped 4 bases and J dropped 2; count of bases not matched to a gene: 3. This CDR3 contains 14 residues. CDR3 sequence reads: CASSSSGDTDTQYF. The CDR3 DNA sequence: TGTGCCAGCAGTTCGAGCGGGGACACAGATACGCAGTATTTT.

The chain employs TRBV7-2 and TRBJ2-1; maybe TRBD2 (6 bases). Trimming took 3 bases from V and 7 from J, leaving 16 bases between them. This CDR3 has 15 amino acids. Per the germline V gene, CDR1 is SGHTA and CDR2 is FQGNSA. In DNA, the CDR3 is TGTGCCAGCAGCTTTAGCGGATTTCGTTTGAATGAGCAGTTCTTC. Its protein product is CASSFSGFRLNEQFF.

This clone occurred once. The chain has TRBV29-1 and TRBJ2-5, with D possibly TRBD2 on 6 matching bases. Per the germline V gene, CDR1 is SQVTM and CDR2 is ANQGSEA. The V end lost 3 bases, the J end lost 3 bases, and 14 bases lay between the germline ends. This CDR3 has 14 amino acids. The CDR3 DNA follows: TGCAGCGTTGATTTCGGCGGGGTGAAAGAGACCCAGTACTTC. It yields the protein CSVDFGGVKETQYF.

The J gene is TRBJ2-5, the V gene TRBV7-8; no firm D call. The CDR3 has 13 residues. Germline CDR1 and CDR2: SGHVS and FQNEAQ. The V end was cut by 3 bases, the J end by 5 bases, with 10 bases between. The CDR3 loop reads CASSFISQETQYF. CDR3 nucleotide sequence: TGTGCCAGCAGCTTTATTTCTCAGGAGACCCAGTACTTC.

Only one count was recorded for this clone. The rearrangement uses TRBV19 and TRBJ2-1; the match to TRBD1 covers 8 bases. V shed 5 bases, J shed 6 bases, and the junction held 12 bases outside the gene matches. The CDR3 sequence is 16 residues long. CDR1 is LNHDA, CDR2 SQIVND, per germline (reference sequence). CDR3 DNA sequence: TGTGCCAGTAGTGCACGACAGGGGTGGGAGGTCAATGAGCAGTTCTTC. Its protein product is CASSARQGWEVNEQFF.

V is TRBV15 and J is TRBJ1-2; D is undetermined. Deletions cut 0 bases from V and 0 bases from J, with 8 bases between. The length of the CDR3 is 15 residues. CDR1 LNHNV and CDR2 YYDKDF come from the germline V gene (reference sequence). The CDR3 loop is CATSREAEANYGYTF. CDR3 nucleotide sequence: TGTGCCACCAGCAGAGAAGCGGAGGCTAACTATGGCTACACCTTC.

J is TRBJ1-1 and V is TRBV5-4; 9 nucleotides line up with TRBD1. Germline CDR1 is SGHNT and CDR2 is YYREEE (reference sequence). Trimming took 4 bases from V and 4 from J; bases not matched to a gene: 14. CDR3 length equals 17 residues. The chain's CDR3 is CASSPGGTGYAVTEAFF. The DNA for the CDR3 is TGTGCCAGCAGCCCTGGGGGGACAGGGTATGCAGTCACTGAAGCTTTCTTT.

This clone came up a few times. CDR3 sequence: CASSLGTRGDTQYF. The CDR3, as DNA: TGTGCCAGCAGCTTAGGGACAAGGGGAGATACGCAGTATTTT. The J gene is TRBJ2-3, the V gene TRBV13; perhaps TRBD1 as D (5 bases). V lost 0 bases to trimming and J lost 5 bases, with 9 bases between them. The CDR3 totals 14 residues. Germline assignment: CDR1 PRHDT and CDR2 FYEKMQ (reference sequence).

In DNA, the CDR3 is TGTGCCAGCCGGTACGGGGGTGGGCAGCCCCAGCATTTT. This gives the protein CASRYGGGQPQHF. The genes are TRBV2 and TRBJ1-5, with D perhaps matching TRBD1 (5 bases). Looked up from germline, CDR1 is SNHLY and CDR2 is FYNNEI. The V gene lost 8 bases and the J gene lost 7 bases, with 15 bases spanning the gap. The CDR3 totals 13 residues.

This chain joins TRBV15 and TRBJ2-5; D gene uncertain. CDR3 length: 16 amino acids. Germline V gene sequence: CDR1 LNHNV, CDR2 YYDKDF (reference sequence). The germline V and J ends were trimmed by 1 base and 2 bases, with 14 bases remaining between them. The CDR3 is CATSRGTRQLQETQYF. DNA for the CDR3: TGTGCCACCAGCAGAGGCACAAGACAATTACAAGAGACCCAGTACTTC.

This clone was counted between two and nine times. This chain uses TRBV6-1 with TRBJ1-2; 9 bases align to TRBD1. This CDR3 region has 15 residues. Losses at the gene ends were 2 bases for V and 5 bases for J; bases not matched to a gene: 6. Looked up from germline, CDR1 is MNHNS and CDR2 is SASEGT. CDR3 loop: CASSETGGVGYGYTF. CDR3 coding DNA: TGTGCCAGCAGTGAAACAGGGGGCGTAGGGTATGGCTACACCTTC.

This chain uses TRBV5-6 with TRBJ1-4; D gene unclear. From germline, CDR1 is SGHDT and CDR2 YYEEEE. The CDR3 runs 14 residues. V was shortened by 0 bases and J by 7 bases, with 10 bases between the two germline ends. DNA of the CDR3: TGTGCCAGCAGCTTGGTCCCAGGTCGTGAAAAACTGTTTTTT. Translated: CASSLVPGREKLFF.

This chain links TRBV4-1 with TRBJ1-2; D not resolved. The CDR3 has 16 residues. The V end was cut by 2 bases, the J end by 5 bases, with 18 bases between. The germline CDR1 and CDR2 sequences are MGHRA and YSYEKL. The CDR3 loop reads CASSQLTGKALYGYTF. CDR3 nucleotides: TGCGCCAGCAGCCAACTCACCGGGAAAGCCCTTTATGGCTACACCTTC.

This rearrangement joins TRBV4-3 to TRBJ1-2, with 9 bases matching TRBD1. Germline V gene lookup returns CDR1 LGHNA and CDR2 YSLEER. The junction had 7 bases not matched to a gene; V was cut back by 6 bases and J by 8 bases. This CDR3 has 13 residues. This chain's CDR3 is CASRPDRGEGYTF. The CDR3 DNA is TGCGCCAGCAGACCGGACAGGGGCGAGGGCTACACCTTC.

The V gene is TRBV19, the J gene TRBJ1-5; no reliable D call. The germline V and J ends were trimmed by 1 base and 9 bases, with 7 bases remaining between them. Germline V gene sequence: CDR1 LNHDA, CDR2 SQIVND (reference sequence). This CDR3 contains 12 residues. CDR3 in amino acids: CASSIGHGPQHF. Written as DNA, the CDR3 is TGTGCCAGTAGTATAGGTCACGGGCCCCAGCATTTT.